Detailed here is one T cell receptor (beta chain). What it binds is unknown. Trimming left V 3 bases short and J 4 bases short, with 9 bases between. This CDR3 spans 12 amino acids. Germline CDR1 SQVTM, CDR2 ANQGSEA. The data were obtained in a study of shared clonotypes between healthy human individuals. Study information: CD4 naive and memory got three plates each, CD8 naive two, CD8 memory one. Study results and caveats: Relative to their counterparts shared across all four donors, non-shared clonotypes exhibited diminished generation probabilities.

Donors, without exception, were Caucasian adults residing in Nashville, Tennessee. CD4+ cell separation produced CD45RA+ naive and CD45RA-negative memory subsets. Sequencing used immunoSEQ multiplex PCR; TCRdb keeps in-frame clones, though not all of them. The sample yields about 2.3 million clones, about nine tenths seen once. This TCR was recovered from a man aged 18 to 29 in good health. Some clones in this sample may be carry-over from other donors' samples. The material sequenced was naive CD4+ T cells from PBMCs. The sample's subset: CD45RA+ positively selected. The V call is TRBV29-1, the J call TRBJ2-5; D uncertain. The CDR3 spells CSVDNYGETQYF. CDR3 DNA sequence: TGCAGCGTTGACAACTACGGAGAGACCCAGTACTTC. Supplemented by reference TRBV29-1 and TRBJ2-5, the full variable domain reads SAVISQKPSRDICQRGTSLTIQCQVDSQVTMMFWYRQQPGQSLTLIATANQGSEATYESGFVIDKFPISRPNLTFSTLTVSNMSPEDSSIYLCSVDNYGETQYFGPGTRLLVL.